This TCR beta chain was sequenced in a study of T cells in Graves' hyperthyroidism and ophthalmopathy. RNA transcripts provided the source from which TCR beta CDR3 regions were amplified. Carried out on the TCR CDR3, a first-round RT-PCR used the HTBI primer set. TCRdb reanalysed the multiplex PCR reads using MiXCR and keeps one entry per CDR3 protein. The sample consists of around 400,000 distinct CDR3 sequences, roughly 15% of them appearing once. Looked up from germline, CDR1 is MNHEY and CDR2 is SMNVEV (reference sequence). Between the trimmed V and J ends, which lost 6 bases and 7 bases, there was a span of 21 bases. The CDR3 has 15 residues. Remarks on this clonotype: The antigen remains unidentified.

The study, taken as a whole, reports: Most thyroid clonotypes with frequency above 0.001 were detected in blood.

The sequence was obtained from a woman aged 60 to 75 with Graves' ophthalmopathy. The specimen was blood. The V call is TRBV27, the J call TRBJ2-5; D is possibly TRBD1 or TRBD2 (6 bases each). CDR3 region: CASSPRPVQGGTQYF. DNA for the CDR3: TGTGCCAGCAGCCCCAGGCCCGTACAGGGAGGGACCCAGTACTTC.